This TCR beta chain was sequenced for a study of CD8 T cells in Susac syndrome. The study sequenced TCR beta in blood CD8+ and CD4+ T cells. The multiple sclerosis controls consisted of treatment-naive patients with relapsing-remitting disease, either stable or active. Negative isolation was used for CD8+ and CD4+ T cells and FACS enrichment for TEMRA cells. An amount of RNA that ranged from roughly 0.45 to 1 ug was reverse transcribed with random hexamers. The authors amplified TCR beta CDR3 across 54 Vbeta and 13 Jbeta using immunoSEQ multiplex PCR. TCRdb independently ran MiXCR on the immunoSEQ multiplex PCR reads; one entry per CDR3 protein. This sample has 150,000 to 200,000 distinct CDR3 sequences, with roughly 94% found just once. The TCR sequence derives from a human donor with multiple sclerosis. Source material: CD4+ T cells from PBMCs.

The CDR3 DNA follows: TGTGCCAGCAGCCCCCGGGGGAATACGCAGTATTTT. This gives the protein CASSPRGNTQYF. The rearrangement uses TRBV7-3 and TRBJ2-3, with D perhaps TRBD2 (6 bases). The germline gives CDR1 SGHTA, CDR2 FQGTGA. The CDR3 is 12 amino acids. The V end was cut by 5 bases, the J end by 7 bases, with 10 bases between. Together with reference TRBV7-3 and TRBJ2-3, the CDR3 gives the full variable domain: GAGVSQTPSNKVTEKGKYVELRCDPISGHTALYWYRQSLGQGPEFLIYFQGTGAADDSGLPNDRFFAVRPEGSVSTLKIQRTERGDSAVYLCASSPRGNTQYFGPGTRLTVL.